The 25 T cell receptor beta chains listed next were all sequenced from one sample in a study of graft-versus-host responses after intestinal transplantation. These TCRs are of unknown antigen specificity. Assay: immunoSEQ multiplex PCR; the TCRdb copy retains only in-frame clones and omits some. This table holds around 90,000 clones, over 80% found once. The specimen was unstimulated CD8+ T cells sorted from spleen or lymph node cells, collected before transplant. The receptor source for this set is a human donor who was the organ donor for an intestinal transplant.

The chain couples TRBV11-2 to TRBJ2-1; 7 nucleotides agree with TRBD2. Per germline, CDR1 SGHAT and CDR2 FQNNGV. The J segment lost 2 bases and the V segment lost 3 bases, leaving 4 bases of the junction unmatched. CDR3 length: 15 amino acids. Here the CDR3 DNA reads TGTGCCAGCAGCTTGGCCAGCGGGGCCTACAATGAGCAGTTCTTC. Amino acid sequence: CASSLASGAYNEQFF.

The J gene is TRBJ2-7, the V gene TRBV10-2, with 7 bases that match TRBD1. V lost 10 bases and J lost 5; bases outside the gene matches: 11. Germline CDR1 reads WSHSY; CDR2 reads SAAADI. The CDR3 length is 13 residues. The CDR3 spells CAMGQQLGNEQYF. The CDR3 DNA is TGCGCCATGGGACAGCAGCTCGGGAACGAGCAGTACTTC.

J is TRBJ2-1 and V is TRBV19; 11 nucleotides line up with TRBD2. The J segment lost 6 bases and the V segment lost 6 bases, leaving 7 bases of the junction unmatched. The germline CDR1 and CDR2 sequences are LNHDA and SQIVND (reference sequence). The CDR3 has 15 amino acids. CDR3 sequence reads: CASSLISGGGNEQFF. CDR3 bases: TGTGCCAGTAGCCTAATTAGCGGGGGGGGCAATGAGCAGTTCTTC.

This sequence joins TRBV2 and TRBJ2-5; possibly TRBD1 for D (6 bases). The last part of the DNA fits TRBJ2-7 better; the J call may be wrong. The length of the CDR3 is 14 residues. Germline assignment: CDR1 SNHLY and CDR2 FYNNEI. In nucleotides, the CDR3 is TGTGCCAGCAGTGCTGACAGGTTTATCTACGAGCAGTACTTC. This codes for CASSADRFIYEQYF.

This chain uses TRBV19 with TRBJ1-5; D is possibly TRBD1 (6 bases). The CDR3 contains 13 residues. In germline, CDR1 is LNHDA, CDR2 SQIVND (reference sequence). Trimming removed 6 bases at V and 4 bases at J, with 10 bases between. The CDR3: CASSWTENQPQHF. The CDR3 DNA sequence: TGTGCCAGTAGCTGGACAGAGAATCAGCCCCAGCATTTT.

The chain employs TRBV23-1 and TRBJ1-1, with D possibly matching TRBD1 (5 bases). TRBV23-1 is noted as an ORF with a role that remains uncertain. The V end was cut by 6 bases, the J end by 3 bases, with 20 bases between. CDR3 length: 16 amino acids. CDR3 sequence reads: CASSLARGVLDTEAFF. CDR3 coding DNA: TGCGCCAGCAGCCTCGCTAGGGGCGTATTGGACACTGAAGCTTTCTTT.

In DNA, the CDR3 is TGCGCCAGCTACAGGGATTCGAACACCGGGGAGCTGTTTTTT. The encoded protein is CASYRDSNTGELFF. The J gene is TRBJ2-2, the V gene TRBV5-1; TRBD1 might be the D (6 bases). The CDR3 length is 14 residues. Germline V lookup: CDR1 SGHRS, CDR2 YFSETQ. Deletions cut 7 bases from V and 0 bases from J, with 10 bases between.

The chain combines TRBV19 with TRBJ1-1; no definite D call. From germline, CDR1 is LNHDA and CDR2 SQIVND (reference sequence). This CDR3 contains 15 residues. V was clipped by 7 bases and J by 3 bases, with 18 bases between them. This CDR3 reads CASKSALAADTEAFF. The DNA for the CDR3 is TGTGCCAGTAAATCGGCCCTAGCTGCGGACACTGAAGCTTTCTTT.

This sequence joins TRBV6-1 and TRBJ1-1, with D unclear. Germline CDR1 MNHNS, CDR2 SASEGT. The CDR3 has 13 residues. V was clipped by 6 bases and J by 4 bases, with 12 bases between them. CDR3 DNA: TGTGCCAGCAGACGAGGTTCGGGCACTGAAGCTTTCTTT. Protein sequence: CASRRGSGTEAFF.

The chain links TRBV5-6 to TRBJ2-5; 10 positions match TRBD2. V gave up 3 bases and J gave up 5 bases; unmatched junction bases: 16. Germline V gene lookup returns CDR1 SGHDT and CDR2 YYEEEE. The CDR3 sequence is 18 residues long. CDR3 sequence (DNA): TGTGCCAGCAGCTACCGCTCTAGCGGGAGATTCGACGAGGAGACCCAGTACTTC. This codes for CASSYRSSGRFDEETQYF.

The chain uses TRBV7-3 and TRBJ2-3; the D gene is possibly TRBD2 (6 bases). The germline V gene encodes CDR1 SGHTA and CDR2 FQGTGA. This CDR3 has 15 residues. Trimming pared 2 bases from V and 2 bases from J, leaving 11 bases between. CDR3 in amino acids: CASSLGGALTDTQYF. CDR3 nucleotide sequence: TGTGCCAGCAGCTTAGGCGGGGCTCTCACAGATACGCAGTATTTT.

V usage is TRBV27 and J usage is TRBJ2-7; D is possibly TRBD2 (5 bases). Germline CDR1 MNHEY, CDR2 SMNVEV (reference sequence). This CDR3 has 14 amino acids. Trimming removed 4 bases at V and 2 bases at J, with 12 bases between. The DNA of the CDR3 is TGTGCCAGCAGTTCACAGCGGCCCCCCTACGAGCAGTACTTC. The encoded protein is CASSSQRPPYEQYF.

This chain joins TRBV5-4 and TRBJ2-7, with 7 bases lining up with TRBD1. In germline, CDR1 is SGHNT, CDR2 YYREEE (reference sequence). The CDR3 consists of 17 residues. The ends lost 4 bases at V and 2 bases at J; junction bases unmatched: 15. In nucleotides, the CDR3 is TGTGCCAGCAGCGGAGAGACAGGGTACAGTAGGGCCTACGAGCAGTACTTC. It is translated as CASSGETGYSRAYEQYF.

CDR3 nucleotide sequence: TGCGCCAGCAGCCAAGTCCGGGACAGTTCCTACGAGCAGTACTTC. Encoded protein: CASSQVRDSSYEQYF. The rearrangement joins TRBV4-1 to TRBJ2-7, with 7 bases lining up with TRBD1. The CDR3 extends over 15 amino acids. Trimming cost V 1 base and J 1 base; bases outside gene matches: 4. The V gene's germline CDR1 is MGHRA and CDR2 YSYEKL.

The genes are TRBV29-1 and TRBJ2-5; D is unresolved. The CDR3 sequence is 12 residues long. Trimming shortened V by 3 bases and J by 6 bases, and 11 bases separated the two germline ends. The germline V gene encodes CDR1 SQVTM and CDR2 ANQGSEA. This chain's CDR3 is CSVEGIRKTQYF. The DNA for the CDR3 is TGCAGCGTTGAGGGCATCAGGAAGACCCAGTACTTC.

The J gene is TRBJ1-2, the V gene TRBV5-6; possible D gene TRBD1, 5 bases. V was clipped by 3 bases and J by 4 bases, with 16 bases between them. The germline V gene encodes CDR1 SGHDT and CDR2 YYEEEE. The CDR3 consists of 15 residues. CDR3 sequence reads: CASSSPGGRVYGYTF. In nucleotides, the CDR3 is TGTGCCAGCAGCTCACCCGGGGGAAGGGTCTATGGCTACACCTTC.

V gene TRBV4-1 combines with J gene TRBJ2-1; 13 bases map to TRBD2. CDR1 is MGHRA, CDR2 YSYEKL, per germline. The CDR3 runs to 16 residues. The V and J ends lost 4 bases and 10 bases, in that order; junction bases with no gene match: 10. The CDR3 bases are TGCGCCAGCAGCCTCAGACTAGCGGGAGGACCCATGGAGCAGTTCTTC. Translating gives CASSLRLAGGPMEQFF.

The chain combines TRBV5-6 with TRBJ2-7, with TRBD2 identical over 13 bases. Unmatched junction bases numbered 12, after V lost 2 bases and J lost 4 bases. From germline, CDR1 is SGHDT and CDR2 YYEEEE. The CDR3 runs to 18 residues. The CDR3 DNA follows: TGTGCCAGCAGCTTTGGTGGGGGGGGACTAGCGGGAAAATACGAGCAGTACTTC. It is translated as CASSFGGGGLAGKYEQYF. The full variable domain, completed using reference TRBV5-6 and TRBJ2-7, is DAGVTQSPTHLIKTRGQQVTLRCSPKSGHDTVSWYQQALGQGPQFIFQYYEEEERQRGNFPDRFSGHQFPNYSSELNVNALLLGDSALYLCASSFGGGGLAGKYEQYFGPGTRLTVT.

This chain connects TRBV9 to TRBJ2-7; 7 nucleotides match TRBD2. From germline, CDR1 is SGDLS and CDR2 YYNGEE. The CDR3 is 14 residues long. The V segment lost 3 bases and the J segment 2 bases; nucleotides outside the gene matches: 5. For the CDR3, the DNA is TGTGCCAGCAGCGCCTGGAGCGGGGCCTACGAGCAGTACTTC. Its protein product is CASSAWSGAYEQYF. Full variable domain (rest looked up from reference TRBV9 and TRBJ2-7): DSGVTQTPKHLITATGQRVTLRCSPRSGDLSVYWYQQSLDQGLQFLIQYYNGEERAKGNILERFSAQQFPDLHSELNLSSLELGDSALYFCASSAWSGAYEQYFGPGTRLTVT.

The CDR3 sequence: CASSPRVSPDTQYF. DNA of the CDR3: TGCGCCAGCAGCCCGAGGGTGTCCCCAGATACGCAGTATTTT. The chain is built from TRBV4-1 and TRBJ2-3; D perhaps matches TRBD2 (5 bases). The CDR3 covers 14 residues. V gave up 4 bases and J gave up 4 bases, with 12 bases separating them. CDR1 and CDR2 from the germline V gene are MGHRA and YSYEKL.

The chain combines TRBV5-4 with TRBJ2-2, with 7 bases matching TRBD1. Germline V lookup: CDR1 SGHNT, CDR2 YYREEE (reference sequence). Trimming took 3 bases from V and 0 from J; bases not matched to a gene: 5. This CDR3 comprises 16 residues. The CDR3 protein is CASSWGTVANTGELFF. CDR3 bases: TGTGCCAGCAGCTGGGGGACAGTGGCGAACACCGGGGAGCTGTTTTTT.

V gene TRBV2 combines with J gene TRBJ1-2; 8 bases are a match to TRBD1. The CDR3 spans 11 residues. Unmatched junction bases numbered 2, after V lost 9 bases and J lost 5 bases. Germline V CDR1 and CDR2: SNHLY, FYNNEI. CDR3 protein: CARGQGYGYTF. The CDR3 DNA follows: TGTGCCAGAGGACAGGGATATGGCTACACCTTC.

This sequence joins TRBV5-5 and TRBJ1-1; D not resolved. Germline CDR1 SGHKS, CDR2 YYEKEE (reference sequence). V dropped 2 bases and J dropped 2 bases, with 7 bases sitting between them. There are 13 residues in the CDR3. The CDR3 DNA follows: TGTGCCAGCAGCTTCACAGCAAACACTGAAGCTTTCTTT. This encodes CASSFTANTEAFF.

The chain uses TRBV5-4 and TRBJ1-1; 7 bases fit TRBD1. The germline CDR1 and CDR2 sequences are SGHNT and YYREEE (reference sequence). Trimming removed 4 bases from V and 4 bases from J; junction bases left unmatched: 7. The CDR3 consists of 14 residues. CDR3 sequence reads: CASSPRNRGTEAFF. The CDR3 region has the DNA TGTGCCAGCAGCCCGCGGAACAGGGGCACTGAAGCTTTCTTT.

A note on this clone: Likely a read error: the CDR3 ends without its conserved phenylalanine or tryptophan. The chain employs TRBV7-9 and TRBJ1-1; D is uncertain. V dropped 7 bases and J dropped 5 bases, with 8 bases sitting between them. CDR3 length equals 11 residues. The V gene's germline CDR1 is SEHNR and CDR2 FQNEAQ (reference sequence). CDR3 sequence: CASIGGTEAFL. The CDR3 DNA is TGTGCCAGCATCGGCGGGACTGAAGCTTTCCTT.